This is a list of T cell receptor beta chains from one sample in a study of blood T cells in healthy people across ages. TCRdb reprocessed the 5' RACE reads with MiXCR, giving one entry per CDR3 protein. The repertoire holds roughly 1.6 million distinct CDR3 sequences, with 30% to 40% as singletons. Material: blood. All receptors derive from a woman aged 30 to 39 in good health. Each CDR3 is given with its conserved first and last residue. D genes are given only for firm matches. Clone size is shown for a subset of rows, as once, few, many or a class of expanded clone.

j_call | clone_size | v_call | d_call | cdr3_aa | cdr3_nt
TRBJ2-5 | - | TRBV20-1 | - | CSARWGVGAYQETQYF | TGCAGTGCCAGATGGGGGGTGGGGGCGTACCAAGAGACCCAGTACTTC
TRBJ2-1 | many | TRBV20-1 | - | CSARLDEQFF | TGCAGTGCCCGACTCGATGAGCAGTTCTTC
TRBJ2-3 | many | TRBV12-3/TRBV12-4 | TRBD2 | CASRPIAGAGTDTQYF | TGTGCCAGCAGACCAATAGCGGGGGCTGGCACAGATACGCAGTATTTT
TRBJ1-2 | few | TRBV12-3/TRBV12-4 | - | CASSVNRNGYTF | TGTGCCAGCAGTGTTAACAGGAATGGCTACACCTTC
TRBJ2-3 | - | TRBV7-2 | - | CASSCPGSPDTQYF | TGTGCCAGCAGCTGTCCCGGGTCCCCAGATACGCAGTATTTT
TRBJ2-1 | - | TRBV5-1 | TRBD1 | CASSTLTGDSNEQFF | TGCGCCAGCAGCACTTTGACAGGGGATAGTAATGAGCAGTTCTTC
TRBJ2-7 | - | TRBV2 | - | CASSEALQGLYEQYF | TGTGCCAGCAGTGAAGCGCTTCAAGGACTCTACGAGCAGTACTTC
TRBJ2-1 | few | TRBV4-2 | TRBD2 | CASSQTGTSFNEQFF | TGTGCCAGCAGCCAGACCGGGACTAGCTTCAATGAGCAGTTCTTC
TRBJ1-4 | - | TRBV4-2 | - | CASSNRKRRARVNEKLFF | TGTGCCAGCAGCAACAGAAAACGGAGGGCTAGGGTCAATGAAAAACTGTTTTTT
TRBJ2-2 | - | TRBV3-1 | TRBD1 | CASSQAPWGQGMVGELFF | TGTGCCAGCAGCCAAGCCCCCTGGGGACAGGGGATGGTCGGGGAGCTGTTTTTT
TRBJ1-2 | - | TRBV5-6 | TRBD1 | CASSLGQVANYGYTF | TGTGCCAGCAGTCTTGGACAGGTTGCCAACTATGGCTACACCTTC
TRBJ2-3 | - | TRBV27 | TRBD2 | CASSPTLGGGTDTQYF | TGTGCCAGCAGTCCTACCCTTGGGGGAGGGACAGATACGCAGTATTTT
TRBJ1-1 | once | TRBV6-6 | TRBD1 | CASRRTGVEAFF | TGTGCCAGCAGACGGACAGGAGTCGAAGCTTTCTTT
TRBJ2-7 | once | TRBV27 | TRBD2 | CASSLTTSDDYEQYF | TGTGCCAGCAGCCTCACCACTAGCGACGACTACGAGCAGTACTTC
TRBJ2-7 | - | TRBV29-1 | TRBD1 | CSVERRQGAHEQYF | TGCAGCGTTGAAAGAAGACAGGGGGCGCACGAGCAGTACTTC
TRBJ2-3 | few | TRBV2 | - | CASNPPGPGTDTQYF | TGTGCCAGCAACCCCCCTGGCCCGGGCACAGATACGCAGTATTTT
TRBJ2-1 | - | TRBV5-5 | - | CASSLEGKGWGEQFF | TGTGCCAGCAGCTTGGAGGGGAAGGGGTGGGGTGAGCAGTTCTTC
TRBJ1-2 | few | TRBV2 | - | CASSDKGPRYGYTF | TGTGCCAGCAGTGACAAGGGCCCCCGCTATGGCTACACCTTC
TRBJ2-7 | - | TRBV21-1 | - | CASSKGASGSHCYEQYF | TGTGCCAGCAGCAAAGGAGCTAGCGGGAGTCATTGCTACGAGCAGTACTTC
TRBJ2-5 | few | TRBV27 | - | CASSNRPEETQYF | TGTGCCAGCAGTAATCGGCCTGAGGAGACCCAGTACTTC
TRBJ1-4 | - | TRBV6-1 | - | CASSDFNEKLFF | TGTGCCAGCAGTGATTTTAATGAAAAACTGTTTTTT
TRBJ1-2 | - | TRBV11-2 | - | CASSDLRGFRGGGGYTF | TGTGCCAGCAGCGACCTCCGAGGATTTAGAGGGGGAGGCGGCTACACCTTC
TRBJ1-2 | - | TRBV2 | - | CASSELEDGYGYTF | TGTGCCAGCAGTGAATTGGAGGATGGGTATGGCTACACCTTC
TRBJ2-3 | few | TRBV7-2 | TRBD2 | CASSFRSGVTDTQYF | TGTGCCAGCAGCTTTAGGAGCGGGGTCACAGATACGCAGTATTTT
TRBJ1-1 | few | TRBV29-1 | - | CSVGSGNTEAFF | TGCAGCGTTGGCAGCGGGAACACTGAAGCTTTCTTT
TRBJ2-7 | few | TRBV6-5 | TRBD2 | CASSYSAGAGYEQYF | TGTGCCAGCAGTTACTCAGCGGGAGCTGGTTACGAGCAGTACTTC
TRBJ1-2 | few | TRBV24-1 | - | CATSDGISYGYTF | TGTGCCACCAGTGATGGGATTTCGTATGGCTACACCTTC
TRBJ2-3 | many | TRBV7-9 | - | CASSLKSGGLTDTQYF | TGTGCCAGCAGCTTAAAGAGTGGGGGTCTTACAGATACGCAGTATTTT
TRBJ2-7 | - | TRBV20-1 | - | CSAGSGWEQYF | TGCAGCGCCGGCTCAGGGTGGGAGCAGTACTTC
TRBJ2-3 | - | TRBV29-1 | TRBD2 | CIVVAGGPTDTQYF | TGCATCGTCGTAGCGGGAGGGCCTACAGATACGCAGTATTTT
TRBJ2-5 | few | TRBV7-2 | TRBD2 | CASSLVLGLAGQETQYF | TGTGCCAGCAGCTTAGTCCTTGGACTAGCGGGCCAAGAGACCCAGTACTTC
TRBJ2-5 | few | TRBV6-1 | TRBD1 | CASIGTGWRETQYF | TGTGCCAGTATAGGGACAGGGTGGCGAGAGACCCAGTACTTC
TRBJ2-7 | - | TRBV9 | TRBD2 | CASSVDSGGAIYEQYF | TGTGCCAGCAGCGTAGATAGCGGGGGGGCCATATACGAGCAGTACTTC
TRBJ2-1 | - | TRBV12-3/TRBV12-4 | - | CASAWTTYNEQFF | TGTGCCAGCGCCTGGACTACCTACAATGAGCAGTTCTTC
TRBJ2-7 | many | TRBV20-1 | - | CSARGESSYEQYF | TGCAGTGCTAGAGGGGAGAGCTCCTACGAGCAGTACTTC
TRBJ1-1 | - | TRBV2 | - | CASSERRGGTEAFF | TGTGCCAGCAGTGAAAGACGGGGGGGAACTGAAGCTTTCTTT